What follows are 10 T cell receptor beta chains derived from one specimen sequenced in a study of T cell responses to AZD1222 COVID-19 vaccine. TCRdb's table, derived via immunoSEQ multiplex PCR, lists solely in-frame clones and lacks some. The table lists about 83,000 clones, about 82% of them singletons. The sample here was peripheral blood, taken on day 0 of AZD1222 vaccination. These receptors originate from an adult in good health.

The rearrangement uses TRBV6-5 and TRBJ1-1; TRBD1 matches at 8 bases. The germline CDR1 and CDR2 sequences are MNHEY and SVGAGI. The ends lost 9 bases at V and 1 base at J; junction bases unmatched: 7. The CDR3 is made up of 14 amino acids. CDR3: CASNRGWTNTEAFF. The CDR3 nucleotides read TGTGCCAGTAACAGGGGGTGGACGAACACTGAAGCTTTCTTT.

The chain combines TRBV24-1 with TRBJ1-5; D possibly corresponds to TRBD1 (5 bases). Germline-derived CDR1 and CDR2 are KGHDR and SFDVKD. The CDR3 extends over 16 amino acids. Trimming stripped 3 bases from V and 3 bases from J, with 14 bases between. CDR3 in amino acids: CATSDPRQGANQPQHF. The CDR3, as DNA: TGTGCCACCAGTGATCCCCGGCAAGGGGCCAATCAGCCCCAGCATTTT.

This clone was seen once. The chain joins TRBV27 to TRBJ2-3; TRBD2 agrees at 14 bases. The CDR3 is made up of 18 amino acids. V trimming: 5 bases; J trimming: 0 bases; junction bases outside the gene matches: 7. CDR1 is MNHEY, CDR2 SMNVEV, per germline (reference sequence). Written as DNA, the CDR3 is TGTGCCAGCAGTCCGGTCCGACTAGCGGGAGGGAGCACAGATACGCAGTATTTT. Translating gives CASSPVRLAGGSTDTQYF.

The J gene is TRBJ2-1, the V gene TRBV7-2; 14 bases match TRBD2. Germline CDR1 is SGHTA and CDR2 is FQGNSA. CDR3 length: 17 residues. The ends lost 1 base at V and 5 bases at J; junction bases unmatched: 4. As DNA, the CDR3 is TGTGCCAGCAGCTTAGTGGGGACTAGCGGGGGTGACAATGAGCAGTTCTTC. This translates into CASSLVGTSGGDNEQFF.

The rearrangement joins TRBV7-2 to TRBJ1-5, with 8 bases aligning to TRBD1. This CDR3 is 19 amino acids long. After removal of 5 bases from V and 0 bases from J, the junction contained 15 bases not matched to a gene. The germline gives CDR1 SGHTA, CDR2 FQGNSA. The CDR3 DNA is TGTGCCAGCAGCGAGTACTCCGGGACAGGTGGGTTTAGCAATCAGCCCCAGCATTTT. It encodes CASSEYSGTGGFSNQPQHF.

V and J are TRBV18 and TRBJ2-1; D is possibly TRBD2 (5 bases). This CDR3 spans 16 amino acids. Trimming removed 0 bases at V and 6 bases at J, with 15 bases between. Germline-derived CDR1 and CDR2 are KGHSH and LQKENI. The CDR3 protein is CASSPPNLAGINEQFF. The CDR3 DNA follows: TGTGCCAGCTCACCACCGAACCTAGCTGGGATCAATGAGCAGTTCTTC. The full variable domain, with the rest looked up from reference TRBV18 and TRBJ2-1, is NAGVMQNPRHLVRRRGQEARLRCSPMKGHSHVYWYRQLPEEGLKFMVYLQKENIIDESGMPKERFSAEFPKEGPSILRIQQVVRGDSAAYFCASSPPNLAGINEQFFGPGTRLTVL.

This CDR3 reads CASSLAGPAFEQFF. The CDR3 bases are TGTGCCAGCAGCTTAGCGGGGCCGGCCTTTGAGCAGTTCTTC. V usage is TRBV7-6 and J usage is TRBJ2-1; D might be TRBD1 (5 bases). Germline V gives CDR1 SGHVS, CDR2 FNYEAQ. The V end was cut by 0 bases, the J end by 9 bases, with 12 bases between. The CDR3 totals 14 residues. The full variable domain, completed using reference TRBV7-6 and TRBJ2-1, is GAGVSQSPRYKVTKRGQDVALRCDPISGHVSLYWYRQALGQGPEFLTYFNYEAQQDKSGLPNDRFSAERPEGSISTLTIQRTEQRDSAMYRCASSLAGPAFEQFFGPGTRLTVL.

This chain links TRBV10-3 with TRBJ2-7; 9 positions match TRBD2. The CDR3 is made up of 17 amino acids. The germline V gene encodes CDR1 ENHRY and CDR2 SYGVKD. Trimming took 4 bases from V and 4 from J; bases not matched to a gene: 14. The CDR3 sequence: CAISGRQLVAGVYEQYF. For the CDR3, the DNA is TGTGCCATCAGTGGCCGGCAGTTAGTAGCGGGAGTTTACGAGCAGTACTTC.

This clone was observed once. This CDR3 reads CASSFHFSGTSGNIQYF. The CDR3 DNA reads TGTGCCAGCAGTTTCCACTTTTCCGGCACTAGCGGAAACATTCAGTACTTC. This chain connects TRBV28 to TRBJ2-4, with TRBD2 matching over 8 bases. The J segment lost 6 bases and the V segment lost 3 bases, leaving 13 bases of the junction unmatched. CDR3 length equals 17 residues. Germline V gene sequence: CDR1 MDHEN, CDR2 SYDVKM. The full variable domain, rest sourced from reference TRBV28 and TRBJ2-4, is DVKVTQSSRYLVKRTGEKVFLECVQDMDHENMFWYRQDPGLGLRLIYFSYDVKMKEKGDIPEGYSVSREKKERFSLILESASTNQTSMYLCASSFHFSGTSGNIQYFGAGTRLSVL.

This clone was seen more than once but under ten times. The V call is TRBV5-1, the J call TRBJ1-3; the D is unclear. CDR3 length: 15 amino acids. Germline CDR1 SGHRS, CDR2 YFSETQ. Trimming cost V 0 bases and J 0 bases, with 7 bases left between them. The CDR3 DNA reads TGCGCCAGCAGCTTGGTTGGGAACTCTGGAAACACCATATATTTT. Amino acid sequence: CASSLVGNSGNTIYF. Looking up the rest from reference TRBV5-1 and TRBJ1-3 gives the full variable domain: KAGVTQTPRYLIKTRGQQVTLSCSPISGHRSVSWYQQTPGQGLQFLFEYFSETQRNKGNFPGRFSGRQFSNSRSEMNVSTLELGDSALYLCASSLVGNSGNTIYFGEGSWLTVV.